The clone carrying this TCR beta chain has a single count. CDR3 length: 17 residues. The germline V gene has CDR1 SQVTM and CDR2 ANQGSEA. V lost 0 bases and J lost 2, with 18 bases in between. The sample originates from a study of blood T cell repertoires in COVID-19. Across the study: Collection of acute and convalescent COVID-19 samples took place in the United States, Italy and Spain. In each case, the material was cDNA or gDNA derived from T cells, B-cell-depleted T cells, or PBMCs.

Per the original methods: How many nucleated cells were present was estimated from reference gene primer amplification. The protocol was immunoSEQ multiplex PCR, while the TCRdb copy is restricted to in-frame clones and leaves out a portion. V and J calls and clone size are copied from that table; D and trimming were computed from the DNA. The repertoire holds just over 90,000 clones, with 80% as singletons. This chain uses TRBV29-1 with TRBJ2-3, with D hard to call. The sequence was obtained from a human donor in a cohort sampled during active COVID-19. The sequenced sample was peripheral blood. The CDR3 sequence is CSVEDRTNSPITDTQYF. The DNA for the CDR3 is TGCAGCGTTGAAGATAGAACCAACTCCCCCATCACAGATACGCAGTATTTT.